This T cell receptor (beta chain) was found in a study of radiotherapy plus CTLA-4 blockade in lung cancer. Study as a whole: Objective responses were recorded in 15% to 20% of patients, with disease control recorded in 25% to 35%.

The table came from immunoSEQ multiplex PCR; TCRdb's copy has only in-frame clones and leaves some out. The sample lists around 70,000 clones; about 72% were seen once. Chemo-refractory metastatic non-small-cell lung cancer patients underwent focal radiation alongside CTLA-4 blockade with ipilimumab. The CDR3 totals 14 residues. V trimming: 5 bases; J trimming: 9 bases; junction bases outside the gene matches: 10. Per the germline V gene, CDR1 is SGHTA and CDR2 is FQGTGA. The source of this sequence is a human donor with non-small cell lung cancer whose response to radiotherapy plus ipilimumab could not be evaluated. Some clones in this sample may be carry-over from other donors' samples. Source: peripheral blood, taken from a patient treated with radiotherapy plus ipilimumab. The chain employs TRBV7-3 and TRBJ2-1; 7 nucleotides align to TRBD1. This CDR3 reads CASSPDREYGEQFF. The CDR3 DNA sequence: TGTGCCAGCAGCCCCGACAGGGAGTACGGTGAGCAGTTCTTC.